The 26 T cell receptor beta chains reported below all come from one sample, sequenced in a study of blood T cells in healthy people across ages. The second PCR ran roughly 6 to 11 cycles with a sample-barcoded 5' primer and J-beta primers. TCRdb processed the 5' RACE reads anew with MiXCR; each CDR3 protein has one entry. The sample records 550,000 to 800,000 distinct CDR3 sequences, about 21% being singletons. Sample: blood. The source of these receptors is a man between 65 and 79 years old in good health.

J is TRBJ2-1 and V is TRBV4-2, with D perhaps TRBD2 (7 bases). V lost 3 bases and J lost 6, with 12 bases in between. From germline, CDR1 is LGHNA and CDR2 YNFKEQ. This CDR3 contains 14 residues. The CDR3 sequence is CASSQGGGPNEQFF. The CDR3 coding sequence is TGTGCCAGCAGCCAGGGAGGGGGGCCCAATGAGCAGTTCTTC.

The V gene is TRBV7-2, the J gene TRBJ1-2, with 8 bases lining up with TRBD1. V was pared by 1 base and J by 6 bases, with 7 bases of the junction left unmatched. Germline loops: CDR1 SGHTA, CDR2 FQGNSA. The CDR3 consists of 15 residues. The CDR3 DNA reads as TGTGCCAGCAGCTTAGTTTTCCAGGGACAGGATGGCTACACCTTC. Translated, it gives CASSLVFQGQDGYTF.

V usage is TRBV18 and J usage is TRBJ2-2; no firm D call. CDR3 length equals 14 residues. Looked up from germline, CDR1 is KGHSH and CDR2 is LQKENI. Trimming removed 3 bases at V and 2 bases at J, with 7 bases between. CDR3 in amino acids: CASSPAENTGELFF. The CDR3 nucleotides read TGTGCCAGCTCACCTGCGGAAAACACCGGGGAGCTGTTTTTT.

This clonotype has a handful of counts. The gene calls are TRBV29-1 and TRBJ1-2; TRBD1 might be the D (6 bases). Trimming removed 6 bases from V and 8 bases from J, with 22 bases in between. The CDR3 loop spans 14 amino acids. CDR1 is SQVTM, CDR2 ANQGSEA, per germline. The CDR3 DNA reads TGCAGCGTCTCCAGGGCCTCGGGGGCCGAGGGCTACACCTTC. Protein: CSVSRASGAEGYTF.

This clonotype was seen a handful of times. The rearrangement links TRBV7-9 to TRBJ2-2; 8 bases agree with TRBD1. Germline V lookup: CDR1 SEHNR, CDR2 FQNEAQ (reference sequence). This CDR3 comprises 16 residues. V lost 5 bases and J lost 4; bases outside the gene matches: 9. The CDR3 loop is CASSPSGQVRTGELFF. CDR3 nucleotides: TGTGCCAGCAGCCCCTCGGGACAGGTTCGCACCGGGGAGCTGTTTTTT.

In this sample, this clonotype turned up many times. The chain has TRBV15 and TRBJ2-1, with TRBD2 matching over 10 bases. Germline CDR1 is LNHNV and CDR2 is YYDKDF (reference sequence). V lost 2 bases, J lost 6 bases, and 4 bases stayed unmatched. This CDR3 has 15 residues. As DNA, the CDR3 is TGTGCCACCAGCAGACTAGCGGGAGTGGGCAATGAGCAGTTCTTC. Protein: CATSRLAGVGNEQFF.

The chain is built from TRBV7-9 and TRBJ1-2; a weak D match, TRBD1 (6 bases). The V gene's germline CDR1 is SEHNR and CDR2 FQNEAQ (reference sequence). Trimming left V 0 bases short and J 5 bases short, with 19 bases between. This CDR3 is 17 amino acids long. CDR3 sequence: CASSLAGARPDTYGYTF. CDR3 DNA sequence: TGTGCCAGCAGCTTAGCGGGGGCGCGACCCGACACATATGGCTACACCTTC.

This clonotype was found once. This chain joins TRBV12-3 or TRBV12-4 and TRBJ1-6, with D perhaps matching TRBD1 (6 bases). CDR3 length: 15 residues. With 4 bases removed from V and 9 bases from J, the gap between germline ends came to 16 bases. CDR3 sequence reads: CASSSRTDGISPLHF. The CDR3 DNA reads TGTGCCAGCAGTTCCCGGACAGATGGGATTTCACCCCTCCACTTT.

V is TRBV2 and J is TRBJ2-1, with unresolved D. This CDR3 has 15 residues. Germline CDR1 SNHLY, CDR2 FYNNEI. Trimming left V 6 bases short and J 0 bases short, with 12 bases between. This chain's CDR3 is CASRAPQGSYNEQFF. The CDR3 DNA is TGTGCCAGCAGAGCCCCCCAAGGCTCCTACAATGAGCAGTTCTTC.

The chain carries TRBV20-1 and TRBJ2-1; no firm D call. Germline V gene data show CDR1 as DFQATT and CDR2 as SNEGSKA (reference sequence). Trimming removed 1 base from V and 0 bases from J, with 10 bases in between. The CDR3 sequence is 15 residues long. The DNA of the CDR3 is TGCAGTGCTAGAGCACCGCCCCTCTCCTACAATGAGCAGTTCTTC. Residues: CSARAPPLSYNEQFF.

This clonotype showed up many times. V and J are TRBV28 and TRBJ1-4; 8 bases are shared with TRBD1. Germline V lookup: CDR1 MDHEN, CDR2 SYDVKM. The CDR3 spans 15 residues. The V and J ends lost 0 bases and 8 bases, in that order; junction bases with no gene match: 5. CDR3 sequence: CASSLWGRGQEKLFF. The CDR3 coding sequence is TGTGCCAGCAGTTTATGGGGCAGGGGGCAGGAAAAACTGTTTTTT.

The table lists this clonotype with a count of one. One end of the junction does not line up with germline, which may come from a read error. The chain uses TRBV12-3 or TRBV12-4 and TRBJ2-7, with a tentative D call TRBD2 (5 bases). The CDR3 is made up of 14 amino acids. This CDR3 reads CASRRAVSSYEQYF. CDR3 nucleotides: TGTGCCAGCAGGCGAGCGGTTAGCTCCTACGAGCAGTATTTC.

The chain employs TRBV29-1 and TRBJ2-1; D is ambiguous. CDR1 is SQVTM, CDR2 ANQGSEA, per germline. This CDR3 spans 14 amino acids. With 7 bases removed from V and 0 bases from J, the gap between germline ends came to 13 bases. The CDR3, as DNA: TGCAGCGCTATAGGGTTAAGCTCCTACAATGAGCAGTTCTTC. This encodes CSAIGLSSYNEQFF.

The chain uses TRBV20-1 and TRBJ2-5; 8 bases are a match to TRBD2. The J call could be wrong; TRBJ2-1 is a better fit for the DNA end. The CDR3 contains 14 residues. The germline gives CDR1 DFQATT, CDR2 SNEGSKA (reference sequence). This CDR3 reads CSARGSGSENEQFF. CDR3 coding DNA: TGCAGTGCTAGGGGGAGCGGGAGTGAGAATGAGCAGTTCTTC.

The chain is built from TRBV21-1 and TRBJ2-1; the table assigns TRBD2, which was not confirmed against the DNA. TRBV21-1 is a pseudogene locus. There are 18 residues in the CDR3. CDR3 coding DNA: TGTGCCAGCAGCAAAGTGGAGGGGAGGGCTAGCGGAAACAATGAGCAGTTCTTC. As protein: CASSKVEGRASGNNEQFF.

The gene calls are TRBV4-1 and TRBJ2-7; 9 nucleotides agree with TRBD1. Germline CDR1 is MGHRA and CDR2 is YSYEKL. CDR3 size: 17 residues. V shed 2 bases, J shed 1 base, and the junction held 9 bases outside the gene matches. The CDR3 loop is CASSQRPETGGSYEQYF. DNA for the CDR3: TGCGCCAGCAGCCAACGTCCTGAGACAGGGGGGTCCTACGAGCAGTACTTC.

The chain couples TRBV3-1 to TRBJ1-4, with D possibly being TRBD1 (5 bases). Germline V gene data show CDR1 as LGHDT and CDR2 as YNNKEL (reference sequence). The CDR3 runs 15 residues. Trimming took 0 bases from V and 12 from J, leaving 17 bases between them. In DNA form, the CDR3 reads TGTGCCAGCAGCCAAGATCCAAGGTCCAGGGAACAACTGTTTTTT. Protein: CASSQDPRSREQLFF.

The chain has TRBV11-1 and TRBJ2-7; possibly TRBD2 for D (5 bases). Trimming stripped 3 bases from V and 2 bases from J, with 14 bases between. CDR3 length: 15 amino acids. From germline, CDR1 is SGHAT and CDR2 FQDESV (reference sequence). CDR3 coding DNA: TGTGCCAGCAGCTTTATCACTAGTTCGACCTACGAGCAGTACTTC. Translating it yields CASSFITSSTYEQYF.

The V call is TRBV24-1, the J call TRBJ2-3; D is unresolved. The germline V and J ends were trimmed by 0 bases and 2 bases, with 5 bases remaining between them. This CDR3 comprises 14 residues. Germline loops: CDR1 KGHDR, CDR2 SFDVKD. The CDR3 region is CATSDLVHTDTQYF. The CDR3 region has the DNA TGTGCCACCAGTGATTTGGTACACACAGATACGCAGTATTTT.

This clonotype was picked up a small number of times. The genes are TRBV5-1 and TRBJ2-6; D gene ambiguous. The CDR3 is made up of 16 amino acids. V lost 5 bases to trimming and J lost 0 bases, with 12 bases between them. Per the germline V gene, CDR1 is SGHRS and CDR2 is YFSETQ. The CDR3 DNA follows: TGCGCCAGCAGACCCTCACAGAGCTCTGGGGCCAACGTCCTGACTTTC. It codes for CASRPSQSSGANVLTF.

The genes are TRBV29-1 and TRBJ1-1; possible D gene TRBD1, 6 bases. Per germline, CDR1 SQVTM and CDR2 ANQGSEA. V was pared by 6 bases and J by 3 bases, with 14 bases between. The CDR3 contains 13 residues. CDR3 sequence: CSVRGGRDTEAFF. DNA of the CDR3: TGCAGCGTCCGAGGGGGGCGGGACACTGAAGCTTTCTTT.

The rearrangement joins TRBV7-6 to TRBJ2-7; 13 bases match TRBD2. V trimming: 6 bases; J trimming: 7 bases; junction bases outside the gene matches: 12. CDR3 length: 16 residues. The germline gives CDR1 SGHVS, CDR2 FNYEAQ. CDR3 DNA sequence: TGTGCCAGCAGAAGCGGACTAGCGGGAGAGGTCTATGAGCAGTACTTC. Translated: CASRSGLAGEVYEQYF.

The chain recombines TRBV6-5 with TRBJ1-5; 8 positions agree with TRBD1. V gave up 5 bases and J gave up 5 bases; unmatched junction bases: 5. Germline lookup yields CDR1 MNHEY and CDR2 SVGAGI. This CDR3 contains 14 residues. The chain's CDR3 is CASSISGGDQPQHF. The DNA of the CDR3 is TGTGCCAGCAGTATCTCAGGGGGCGATCAGCCCCAGCATTTT.

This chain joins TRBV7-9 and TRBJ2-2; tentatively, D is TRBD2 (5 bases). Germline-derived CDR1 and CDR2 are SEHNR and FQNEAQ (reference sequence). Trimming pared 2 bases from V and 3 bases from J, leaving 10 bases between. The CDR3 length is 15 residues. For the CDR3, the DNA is TGTGCCAGCAGCTTAAGCGGTTTTCACACCGGGGAGCTGTTTTTT. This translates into CASSLSGFHTGELFF.

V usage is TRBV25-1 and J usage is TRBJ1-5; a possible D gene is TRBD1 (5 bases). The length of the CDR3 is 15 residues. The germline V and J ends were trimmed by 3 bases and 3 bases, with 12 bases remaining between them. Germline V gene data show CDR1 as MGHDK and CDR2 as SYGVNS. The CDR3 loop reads CASSERGPNNQPQHF. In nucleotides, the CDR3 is TGTGCCAGCAGTGAGAGGGGACCGAACAATCAGCCCCAGCATTTT.

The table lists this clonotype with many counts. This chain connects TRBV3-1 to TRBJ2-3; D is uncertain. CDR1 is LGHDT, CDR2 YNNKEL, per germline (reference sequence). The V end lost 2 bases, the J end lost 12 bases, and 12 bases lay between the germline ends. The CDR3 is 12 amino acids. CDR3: CASSQQRVDQYF. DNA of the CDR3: TGTGCCAGCAGCCAACAACGGGTGGATCAGTATTTT.